Described below is a single T cell receptor beta chain sequence and its context. Germline CDR1 reads MNHNY; CDR2 reads SVGAGI (reference sequence). The CDR3 totals 13 residues. V gave up 4 bases and J gave up 7 bases; unmatched junction bases: 5. The sample is drawn from a study of blood T cell repertoires in COVID-19. At the level of the study: There were acute and convalescent COVID-19 samples, and they came from the United States, Italy and Spain. PBMCs, B-cell-depleted T cells, or T cells provided the cDNA or gDNA that made up the material.

Sequencing was performed with immunoSEQ multiplex PCR; in TCRdb, only in-frame clones are kept and a portion is missing. This sample yields about 59,000 clones, of which about 90% are seen a single time; about 5.1% belongs to the top ten. The chain joins TRBV6-6 to TRBJ1-1, with 8 bases fitting TRBD1. The material sequenced was peripheral blood. The sequence was obtained from a man older than 75 in a cohort sampled during active COVID-19. The CDR3 DNA reads as TGTGCCAGCAGTTTTGACAGGGGTGGTGAAGCTTTCTTT. This gives the protein CASSFDRGGEAFF.